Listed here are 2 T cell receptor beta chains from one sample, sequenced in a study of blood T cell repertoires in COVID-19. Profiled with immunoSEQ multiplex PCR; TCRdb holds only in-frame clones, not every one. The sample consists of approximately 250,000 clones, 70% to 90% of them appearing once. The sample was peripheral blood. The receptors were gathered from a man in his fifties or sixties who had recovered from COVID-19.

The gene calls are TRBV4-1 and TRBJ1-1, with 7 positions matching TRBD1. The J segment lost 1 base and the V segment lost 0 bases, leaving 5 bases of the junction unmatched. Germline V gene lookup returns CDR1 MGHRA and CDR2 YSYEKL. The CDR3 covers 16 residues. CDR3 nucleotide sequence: TGCGCCAGCAGCCAAGATCCAAGACAGGGGAACACTGAAGCTTTCTTT. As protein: CASSQDPRQGNTEAFF.

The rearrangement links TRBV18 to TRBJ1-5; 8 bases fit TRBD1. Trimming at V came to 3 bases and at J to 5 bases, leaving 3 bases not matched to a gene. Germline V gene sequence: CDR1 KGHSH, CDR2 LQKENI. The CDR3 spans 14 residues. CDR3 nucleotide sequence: TGTGCCAGCTCACCGACAGGGGTTGATCAGCCCCAGCATTTT. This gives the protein CASSPTGVDQPQHF.